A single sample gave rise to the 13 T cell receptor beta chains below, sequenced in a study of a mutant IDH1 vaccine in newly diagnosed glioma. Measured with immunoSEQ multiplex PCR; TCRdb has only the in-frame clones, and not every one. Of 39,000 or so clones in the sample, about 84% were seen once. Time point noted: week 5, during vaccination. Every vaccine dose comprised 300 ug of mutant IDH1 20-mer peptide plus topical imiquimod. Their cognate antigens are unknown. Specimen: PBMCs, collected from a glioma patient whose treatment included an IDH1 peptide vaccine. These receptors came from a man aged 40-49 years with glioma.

The CDR3 sequence is CASSQDGSGQGLYGYTF. Written as DNA, the CDR3 is TGTGCCAGCAGCCAAGATGGCTCAGGACAGGGCCTCTATGGCTACACCTTC. The chain employs TRBV14 and TRBJ1-2; 8 bases are shared with TRBD1. V lost 0 bases and J lost 4; bases outside the gene matches: 10. Germline-derived CDR1 and CDR2 are SGHDN and FVKESK. This CDR3 contains 17 residues.

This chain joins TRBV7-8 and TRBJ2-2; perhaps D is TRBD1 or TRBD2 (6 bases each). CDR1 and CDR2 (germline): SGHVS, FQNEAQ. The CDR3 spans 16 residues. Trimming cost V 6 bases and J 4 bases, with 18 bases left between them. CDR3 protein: CASRLQGAGFTGELFF. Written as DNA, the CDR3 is TGTGCCAGCAGGCTACAGGGCGCGGGATTCACCGGGGAGCTGTTTTTT.

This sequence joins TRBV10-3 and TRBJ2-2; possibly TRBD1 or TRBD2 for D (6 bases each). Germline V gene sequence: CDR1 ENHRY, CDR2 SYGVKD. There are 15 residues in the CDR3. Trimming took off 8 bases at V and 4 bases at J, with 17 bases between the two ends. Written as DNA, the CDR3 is TGTGCCATCTCTGCGCGGGACAAGGGCACCGGGGAGCTGTTTTTT. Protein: CAISARDKGTGELFF.

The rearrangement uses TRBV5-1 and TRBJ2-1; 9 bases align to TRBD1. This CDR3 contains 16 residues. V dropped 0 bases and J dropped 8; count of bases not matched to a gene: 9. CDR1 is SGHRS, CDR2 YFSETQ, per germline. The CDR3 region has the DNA TGCGCCAGCAGCTTGGAGGGGACAGGGTACGAGCATGAGCAGTTCTTC. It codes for CASSLEGTGYEHEQFF.

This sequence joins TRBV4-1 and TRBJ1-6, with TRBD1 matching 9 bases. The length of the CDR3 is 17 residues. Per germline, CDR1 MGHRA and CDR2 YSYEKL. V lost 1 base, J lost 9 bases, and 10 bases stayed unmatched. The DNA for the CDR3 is TGCGCCAGCAGCCAAGGATCGCCGGGACAGGGCGGTTCACCCCTCCACTTT. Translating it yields CASSQGSPGQGGSPLHF.

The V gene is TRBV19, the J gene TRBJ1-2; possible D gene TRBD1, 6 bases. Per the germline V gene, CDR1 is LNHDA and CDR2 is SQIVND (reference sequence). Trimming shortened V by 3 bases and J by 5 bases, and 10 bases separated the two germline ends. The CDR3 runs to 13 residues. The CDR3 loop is CASSIGRGYGYTF. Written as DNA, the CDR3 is TGTGCCAGTAGTATTGGCAGGGGATATGGCTACACCTTC. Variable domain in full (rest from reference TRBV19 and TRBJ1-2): DGGITQSPKYLFRKEGQNVTLSCEQNLNHDAMYWYRQDPGQGLRLIYYSQIVNDFQKGDIAEGYSVSREKKESFPLTVTSAQKNPTAFYLCASSIGRGYGYTFGSGTRLTVV.

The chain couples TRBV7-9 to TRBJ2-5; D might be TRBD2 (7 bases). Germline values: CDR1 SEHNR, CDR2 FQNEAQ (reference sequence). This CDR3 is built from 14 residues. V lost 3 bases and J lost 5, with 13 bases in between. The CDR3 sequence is CASSFTGGPETQYF. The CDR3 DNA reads TGTGCCAGCAGCTTTACCGGGGGGCCTGAGACCCAGTACTTC.

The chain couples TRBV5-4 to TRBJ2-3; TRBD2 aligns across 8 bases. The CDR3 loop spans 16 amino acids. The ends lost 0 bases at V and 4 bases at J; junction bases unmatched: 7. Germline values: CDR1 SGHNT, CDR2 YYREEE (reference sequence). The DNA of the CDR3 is TGTGCCAGCAGCTTGGTCGGGGGGGGGCTCGCAGATACGCAGTATTTT. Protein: CASSLVGGGLADTQYF.

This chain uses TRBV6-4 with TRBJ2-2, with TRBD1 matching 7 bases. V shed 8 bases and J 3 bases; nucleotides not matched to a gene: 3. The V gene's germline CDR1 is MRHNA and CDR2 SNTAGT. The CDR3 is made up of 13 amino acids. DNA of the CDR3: TGTGCCAGCGGCGACAGGGACACCGGGGAGCTGTTTTTT. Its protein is CASGDRDTGELFF.

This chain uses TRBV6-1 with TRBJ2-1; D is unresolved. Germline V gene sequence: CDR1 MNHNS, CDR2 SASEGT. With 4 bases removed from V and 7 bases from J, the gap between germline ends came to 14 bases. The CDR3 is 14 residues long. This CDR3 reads CASSGAATTNEQFF. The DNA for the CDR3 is TGTGCCAGCAGTGGGGCAGCTACTACTAATGAGCAGTTCTTC.

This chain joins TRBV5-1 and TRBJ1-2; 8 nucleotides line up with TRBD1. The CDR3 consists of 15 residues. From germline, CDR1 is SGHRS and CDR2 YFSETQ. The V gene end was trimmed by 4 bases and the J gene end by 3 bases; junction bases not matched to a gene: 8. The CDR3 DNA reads TGCGCCAGCAGCGACCAGGGGGCGGGGTACTATGGCTACACCTTC. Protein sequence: CASSDQGAGYYGYTF.

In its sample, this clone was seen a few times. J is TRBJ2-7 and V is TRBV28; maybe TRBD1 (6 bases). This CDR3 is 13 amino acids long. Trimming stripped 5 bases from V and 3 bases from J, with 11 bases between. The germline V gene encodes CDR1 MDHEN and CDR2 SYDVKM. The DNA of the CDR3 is TGTGCCAGCAGTCTGGGGGCAGACTACGAGCAGTACTTC. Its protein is CASSLGADYEQYF.

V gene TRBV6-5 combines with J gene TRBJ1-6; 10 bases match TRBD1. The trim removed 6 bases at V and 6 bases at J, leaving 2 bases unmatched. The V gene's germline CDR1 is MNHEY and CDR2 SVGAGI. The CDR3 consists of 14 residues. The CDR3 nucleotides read TGTGCCAGCAGGCGGGACAGGGGTAATTCACCCCTCCACTTT. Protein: CASRRDRGNSPLHF.